This T cell receptor beta chain was sequenced during a study of identical twins. Study results and limitations: Sequences that were out-of-frame, alpha and twin-shared displayed an excess of low generation probability. The authors drew conclusions from cross-sectional statistical analysis rather than following the same donors.

This clonotype has only a few counts. What it binds is unknown. Each CDR3 protein gets one entry after TCRdb re-called the 5' RACE reads with MiXCR. Of 510,000 or so distinct CDR3 sequences listed, about 16% are singletons. J gave up 7 bases and V 8 bases, and 1 base lay outside the gene matches. The CDR3 extends over 11 amino acids. The germline V gene has CDR1 SGHDT and CDR2 YYEEEE. The sample was also reused in another study, on yellow fever vaccine responses in identical twins.

This clonotype originated in a young woman in good health. The J gene is TRBJ2-4, the V gene TRBV5-6, with TRBD1 identical over 9 bases. Material: CD4+ T cells sorted from blood. CDR3 nucleotides: TGTGCCAGTGGACAGGGGAACATTCAGTACTTC. Its translation: CASGQGNIQYF.